One and the same sample provided the 6 T cell receptor beta chains below, sequenced in a study of T cells after yellow fever vaccination. Each CDR3 protein gets one entry after TCRdb re-called the 5' RACE reads with MiXCR. The sample consists of fewer than 20,000 distinct CDR3 sequences, approximately 4% of them appearing once. The material sequenced was PBMCs, either bulk or a sorted T-cell subset (CD4+, CD8+, memory, or dextramer-sorted; not recorded which), taken 15 days after the yellow fever booster vaccination. These receptors were collected from a man aged 25 to 45 who received the YFV17D yellow fever vaccine.

This clonotype occurred many times. V usage is TRBV20-1 and J usage is TRBJ2-3; 9 bases line up with TRBD2. Germline V lookup: CDR1 DFQATT, CDR2 SNEGSKA (reference sequence). The V segment lost 6 bases and the J segment 2 bases; nucleotides outside the gene matches: 12. This CDR3 spans 16 amino acids. This chain's CDR3 is CSANREREENTDTQYF. CDR3 bases: TGCAGTGCCAACCGAGAGCGGGAGGAGAACACAGATACGCAGTATTTT.

The table lists this clonotype with many counts. V and J are TRBV5-4 and TRBJ2-3; 9 nucleotides align to TRBD2. The germline gives CDR1 SGHNT, CDR2 YYREEE (reference sequence). V trimming: 2 bases; J trimming: 4 bases; junction bases outside the gene matches: 2. This CDR3 contains 14 residues. Written as DNA, the CDR3 is TGTGCCAGCAGCTTCGAGCGGGAGGCAGATACGCAGTATTTT. Translation gives CASSFEREADTQYF.

This clonotype was found many times. The chain couples TRBV29-1 to TRBJ2-4, with 7 bases aligning to TRBD1. The V segment lost 8 bases and the J segment 3 bases; nucleotides outside the gene matches: 7. This CDR3 spans 13 amino acids. Germline values: CDR1 SQVTM, CDR2 ANQGSEA. CDR3 residues: CSTGEPDKNIQYF. The CDR3 bases are TGCAGCACAGGGGAGCCGGACAAAAACATTCAGTACTTC.

The sample holds many counts of this clonotype. V usage is TRBV29-1 and J usage is TRBJ2-3; D perhaps matches TRBD1 (6 bases). Germline CDR1 reads SQVTM; CDR2 reads ANQGSEA. This CDR3 has 14 residues. V was clipped by 7 bases and J by 3 bases, with 17 bases between them. The CDR3 sequence: CSANGQSGTDTQYF. The CDR3 DNA is TGCAGCGCCAACGGACAGTCCGGGACAGATACGCAGTATTTT.

In this sample, this clonotype turned up many times. DNA for the CDR3: TGTGCCAGCAGCGATAGTCAGGGATCGGGTCAGCCCCAGCATTTT. This sequence encodes CASSDSQGSGQPQHF. The chain uses TRBV9 and TRBJ1-5; D possibly corresponds to TRBD1 (5 bases). Germline V gene lookup returns CDR1 SGDLS and CDR2 YYNGEE. V lost 3 bases and J 6 bases, leaving 16 bases between the germline ends. This CDR3 contains 15 residues.

There are many counts of this clonotype. V and J are TRBV5-1 and TRBJ2-1; a weak D match, TRBD1 (5 bases). The V end lost 7 bases, the J end lost 4 bases, and 12 bases lay between the germline ends. Germline V gene data show CDR1 as SGHRS and CDR2 as YFSETQ. CDR3 size: 13 residues. CDR3 coding DNA: TGCGCCAGCGTGGGGCAGAGATACAATGAGCAGTTCTTC. It encodes CASVGQRYNEQFF.